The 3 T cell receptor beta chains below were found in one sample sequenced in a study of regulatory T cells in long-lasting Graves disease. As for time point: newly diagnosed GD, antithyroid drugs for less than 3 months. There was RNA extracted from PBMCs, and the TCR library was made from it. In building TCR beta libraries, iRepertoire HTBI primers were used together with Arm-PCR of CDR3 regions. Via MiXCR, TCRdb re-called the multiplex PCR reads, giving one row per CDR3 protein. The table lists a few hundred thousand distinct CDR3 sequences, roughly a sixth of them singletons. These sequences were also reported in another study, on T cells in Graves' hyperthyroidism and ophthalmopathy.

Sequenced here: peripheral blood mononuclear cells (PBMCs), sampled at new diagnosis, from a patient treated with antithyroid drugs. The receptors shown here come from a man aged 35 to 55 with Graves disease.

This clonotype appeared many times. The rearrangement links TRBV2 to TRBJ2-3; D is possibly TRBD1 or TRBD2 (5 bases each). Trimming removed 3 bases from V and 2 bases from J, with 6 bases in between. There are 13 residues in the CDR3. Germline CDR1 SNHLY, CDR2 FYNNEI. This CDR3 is CASSEGDTDTQYF. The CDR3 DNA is TGTGCCAGCAGTGAGGGGGACACAGATACGCAGTATTTT.

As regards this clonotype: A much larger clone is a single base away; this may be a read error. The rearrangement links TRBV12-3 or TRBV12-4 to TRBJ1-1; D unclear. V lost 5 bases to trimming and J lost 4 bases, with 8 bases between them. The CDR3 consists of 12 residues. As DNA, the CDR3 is TGTGCCAGCAGTCCGGAGAGCACTGAAGCTTTCTTT. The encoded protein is CASSPESTEAFF.

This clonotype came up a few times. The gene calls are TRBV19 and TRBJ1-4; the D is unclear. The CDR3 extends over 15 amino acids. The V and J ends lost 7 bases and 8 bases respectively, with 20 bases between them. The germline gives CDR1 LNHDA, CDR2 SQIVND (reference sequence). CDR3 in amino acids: CASITEGLFEEKLFF. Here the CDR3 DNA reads TGTGCCAGTATTACCGAGGGCCTGTTCGAGGAAAAACTGTTTTTT.